This T cell receptor (beta chain) was identified in a study of T cells after yellow fever vaccination. A word on this clonotype: What it recognizes is unknown.

Study-wide results and limits: Post-booster repertoires contained most primary-vaccination clones again (96% CD4, around 88% CD8). Relatively few clonotypes were ones that appeared in both CD4 and CD8 compartments.

MiXCR, run by TCRdb on the 5' RACE reads, gives a single entry per CDR3 protein. The sample holds just under 600,000 distinct CDR3 sequences, about 13% seen once. This specimen consisted of PBMCs, obtained on the day of the yellow fever booster vaccination. The receptor's source is a man aged 25-45 years who received the YFV17D yellow fever vaccine.

CDR3 protein: CASSEGLTGADTQYF. The DNA of the CDR3 is TGTGCCAGCAGTGAAGGGCTAACGGGTGCAGATACGCAGTATTTT. J is TRBJ2-3 and V is TRBV25-1, with D uncertain. Deletions cut 2 bases from V and 4 bases from J, with 13 bases between. Germline V gene lookup returns CDR1 MGHDK and CDR2 SYGVNS. CDR3 length: 15 residues.